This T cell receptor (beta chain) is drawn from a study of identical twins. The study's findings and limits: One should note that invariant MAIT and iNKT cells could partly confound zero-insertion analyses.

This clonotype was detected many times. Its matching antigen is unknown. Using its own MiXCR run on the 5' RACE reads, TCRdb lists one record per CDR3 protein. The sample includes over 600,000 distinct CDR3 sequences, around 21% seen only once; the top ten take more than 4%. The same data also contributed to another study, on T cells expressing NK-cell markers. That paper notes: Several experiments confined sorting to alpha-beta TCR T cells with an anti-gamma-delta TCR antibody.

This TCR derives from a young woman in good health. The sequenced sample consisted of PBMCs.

The CDR3 nucleotides read TGCAGTGCACAACTAGGAGAGACCCAGTACTTC. Protein product: CSAQLGETQYF. This chain joins TRBV20-1 and TRBJ2-5, with D possibly being TRBD2 (5 bases). CDR3 size: 11 residues. CDR1 DFQATT and CDR2 SNEGSKA come from the germline V gene (reference sequence). Trimming removed 6 bases at V and 4 bases at J, with 9 bases between.